The TCR beta chain under discussion was sequenced for a study of cytomegalovirus exposure and HLA in healthy donors. Study conclusions and caveats: Using a false discovery rate of 0.05, a later analysis showed that 16,951 TCR beta sequences were associated with HLA alleles. A later analysis reportedly found that, within productive TCRs, an Asian-associated ancestry cluster had fewer N-insertions than the mean observed across the approximately 660 donors. Rarity marked most TCR sequences, yet some public TCRs occurred in many donors. A prior analysis recorded that most TCR beta V segments were productive about 87% or about 30% of the time.

Researchers ran the PCR with 60 Vbeta and 13 Jbeta primers. The protocol was immunoSEQ multiplex PCR, while the TCRdb copy is restricted to in-frame clones and leaves out a portion. The table includes over 150,000 clones, roughly 85% detected once. On this clone: Its cognate antigen is unknown.

The CDR3 sequence is 15 residues long. The germline gives CDR1 SEHNR, CDR2 FQNEAQ (reference sequence). The TCR sequence derives from a boy aged 2 to 10 in good health and CMV-seronegative. Specimen: PBMCs. This sequence joins TRBV7-9 and TRBJ2-5, with D perhaps matching TRBD2 (6 bases). The tail of the sequence fits TRBJ2-7 better, so the J call may be wrong. The CDR3 coding sequence is TGTGCCAGCAGCTCTATACACTTCGGGAGCTACGAGCAGTACTTC. This encodes CASSSIHFGSYEQYF.